This is a list of T cell receptor beta chains from one sample in a study of beta chain features in type 1 diabetes. Sequencing was performed with immunoSEQ multiplex PCR; in TCRdb, only in-frame clones are kept and a portion is missing. The sample yields roughly 240,000 clones, around an eighth seen once. Sequenced material: naive CD4+ T cells from blood. All receptors come from a middle-aged woman in good health. Each CDR3 is given with its conserved first and last residue. The order of the fields is V gene, J gene, CDR3 protein.

>TRBV7-9|TRBJ2-7
CASSPPGSGSYEQYF
>TRBV5-1|TRBJ2-5
CASSDSQYQETQYF
>TRBV6-6|TRBJ2-5
CASSYSRKETQYF
>TRBV10-3|TRBJ2-5
CAPSDRGTQYF
>TRBV11-2|TRBJ1-2
CASSLPGQTLGYGYTF
>TRBV5-1|TRBJ2-7
CASSRGQGRHEQYF
>TRBV27|TRBJ2-5
CASSLRRRRGETQYF
>TRBV29-1|TRBJ1-1
CSVGRTGGTEAFF
>TRBV19|TRBJ2-3
CASSTWTSGIRDTQYF
>TRBV5-1|TRBJ2-1
CASSGPASGVAYNEQFF
>TRBV11-2|TRBJ1-2
CASSLPGVGYGYTF
>TRBV7-2|TRBJ2-7
CASSRRGGGVYEQYF
>TRBV5-1|TRBJ2-7
CASSSFGSGWDRGSHEQYF
>TRBV27|TRBJ1-1
CASSLSRDTEAFF
>TRBV27|TRBJ2-7
CASRGLEQAEQYF
>TRBV7-2|TRBJ2-2
CASSFTNTGELFF
>TRBV6-6|TRBJ1-2
CASSYSGRQSGDGYTF
>TRBV13|TRBJ2-7
CASSLSGGPSYEQYF
>TRBV10-3|TRBJ1-2
CAISAGTGGGYTF
>TRBV27|TRBJ2-1
CASSLTWTGYNEQFF
>TRBV15|TRBJ2-5
CATSRTGDVEIETQYF
>TRBV18|TRBJ1-4
CASSPGATNEKLFF
>TRBV5-1|TRBJ1-1
CASSFPGTGGTEAFF
>TRBV7-6|TRBJ2-1
CASSLAVSYNEQFF
>TRBV4-3|TRBJ1-5
CASSQEGALGQPQHF
>TRBV5-1|TRBJ2-7
CASSLEQGASEQYF
>TRBV19|TRBJ1-1
CASSTTARGVDFF
>TRBV1|TRBJ2-7
CTSTPEPAGAYEQYF
>TRBV5-4|TRBJ1-4
CASSSSRRSNEKLFF
>TRBV7-2|TRBJ1-5
CASSQRTGDQPQHF
>TRBV25-1|TRBJ2-1
CASRESGDPYNEQFF
>TRBV9|TRBJ2-7
CASGVASFPAEQYF
>TRBV4-3|TRBJ2-1
CASSQVYGEVYNEQFF
>TRBV21-1|TRBJ1-1
CASSKGATEAFF
>TRBV15|TRBJ2-1
CACGPSGGYNEQFF
>TRBV28|TRBJ2-1
CASSSTSGGAKDEQFF
>TRBV7-2|TRBJ2-7
CASSFPGVTYEQYF
>TRBV10-3|TRBJ2-7
CAISERGYEQYF
>TRBV15|TRBJ1-3
CATSRVGREGNTIYF
>TRBV5-4|TRBJ2-5
CASSSPGGYQETQYF
>TRBV7-9|TRBJ2-5
CASSQPADREVLETQYF
>TRBV12-5|TRBJ2-1
CASGAGTPYNEQFF
>TRBV5-1|TRBJ1-6
CASSDSATGDNSPLHF
>TRBV5-4|TRBJ2-7
CASSPGGSYEQYF
>TRBV6-5|TRBJ1-6
CASSDRARDSPLHF
>TRBV7-6|TRBJ2-1
CASSFSGTGLNEQFF
>TRBV5-1|TRBJ2-2
CASSSTGLVGELFF
>TRBV2|TRBJ2-3
CASSETGGRLDTQYF
>TRBV19|TRBJ2-3
CASNPRGGGRHTQYF
>TRBV10-3|TRBJ2-3
CAISTLAGLSTDTQYF
>TRBV5-1|TRBJ1-2
CASSLVPGQSYGYTF